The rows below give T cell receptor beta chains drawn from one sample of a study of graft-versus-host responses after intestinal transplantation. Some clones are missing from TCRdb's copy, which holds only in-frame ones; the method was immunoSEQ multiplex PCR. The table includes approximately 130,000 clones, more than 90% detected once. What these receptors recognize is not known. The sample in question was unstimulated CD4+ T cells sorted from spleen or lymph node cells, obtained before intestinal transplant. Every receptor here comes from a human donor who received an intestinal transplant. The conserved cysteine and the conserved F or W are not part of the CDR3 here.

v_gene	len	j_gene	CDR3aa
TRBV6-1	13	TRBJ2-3	ASSEGWTYTDTQY
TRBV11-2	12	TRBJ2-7	ASSFLWEAHEQY
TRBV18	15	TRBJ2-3	ASEQQGGGEHPGTQY
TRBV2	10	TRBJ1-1	ASSEAQGRAF
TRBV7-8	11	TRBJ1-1	ASSLQGDTEAF
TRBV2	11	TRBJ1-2	ASSPDREGGYT
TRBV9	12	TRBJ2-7	ASSPQTENYEQY
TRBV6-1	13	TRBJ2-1	ASSLGQGSYNEQF
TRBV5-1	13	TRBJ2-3	ASSPTLGLVGSRY
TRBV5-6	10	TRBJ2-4	ASSNRENIQY
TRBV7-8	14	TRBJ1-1	ASSIRQGLMNTEAF
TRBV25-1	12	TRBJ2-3	ASSESWSADTQY
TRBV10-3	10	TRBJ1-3	ATGSSGNTIY
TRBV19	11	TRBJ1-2	ASRRDGLYGYT
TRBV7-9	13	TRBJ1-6	ASSLGGTPNSPLH
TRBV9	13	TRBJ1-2	ASSTGREQYYGYT
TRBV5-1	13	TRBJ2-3	ASSTPQGPTDTQY